This T cell receptor (beta chain) was identified during a study of blood T cells in healthy people across ages. Study background: Template switching picked up about one barcoded beta molecule for each two T cells.

Notes on the study in general: Naive and antigen-experienced cells were not separated, limiting conclusive comparison.

In germline, CDR1 is MNHEY, CDR2 SVGEGT. The CDR3 consists of 15 residues. The ends lost 0 bases at V and 4 bases at J; junction bases unmatched: 4. Primers used in a second PCR of roughly 6 to 12 cycles were a sample-barcoded 5' primer and a J-beta primer mix. A minimum of 3 million CDR3-containing paired-end reads was obtained for each sample. TCRdb fed the 5' RACE reads into MiXCR, producing one record per CDR3 protein. Here the sample spans 550,000 to 600,000 distinct CDR3 sequences, around 48% being singletons. About this clonotype itself: Its antigen is unknown.

This sequence originates from an elderly man in good health. The genes are TRBV6-2 or TRBV6-3 and TRBJ2-7; 9 bases align to TRBD2. Source material: blood. The CDR3 DNA follows: TGTGCCAGCAGTTACTCGCGGGAGGGCCGTTACGAGCAGTACTTC. This sequence encodes CASSYSREGRYEQYF.